This entry describes one TCR beta chain. This sample is drawn from a study of T cells expressing NK-cell markers. Study overall: Sequenced donors, eight in total, included seven who were HCMV-seropositive and one who was seronegative.

It was by 5'RACE template switching with UMIs that TCR beta cDNA was made. TCRdb reprocessed the 5' RACE reads and keeps a single row for each CDR3 protein, giving no DNA. The repertoire table contains roughly 160,000 distinct CDR3 sequences. CDR3 length: 13 residues. CDR1 and CDR2 (germline): SEHNR, FQNEAQ (reference sequence). This rearrangement joins TRBV7-9 to TRBJ2-7; lacking DNA, the TRBD1 call made by TCRdb goes unchecked. Sequenced input: blood T cells: a sorted CD56 or NKG2C T cell subset, CD4+ or CD8+ T cells, or bulk PBMC T cells (not recorded which). The source of this sequence is a man aged 18-69 years in good health. CDR3 in amino acids: CASSPGHRYEQYF.